Included here is one T cell receptor (beta chain) sequence, with context. Its antigen remains undetermined. No much larger clone exists at a distance of one base, and base qualities are not known. This record belongs to a study of vaccination effects on CD4 cells after COVID-19 (dated by TCRdb to 2022 to 2024). Study-wide context: Post-vaccine samples across the study were collected a median of 72 days after the second dose, with a range of 14 to 241. In both COVID-19 convalescent patients and infection-naive vaccine recipients, the study compared SARS-CoV-2 spike-specific CD4+ TCR repertoires from before mRNA vaccination with those from after it. A total of 10 COVID-19 convalescent patients and a handful of SARS-CoV-2-naive healthy vaccine recipients were included in the full study. Cultures from other donors in the study were sequenced using the Oncomine TCR Beta short-read assay on an Illumina iSeq 100.

The ViraFEST assay stimulated PBMC with viral peptide pools and then used TCR sequencing to identify antigen-specific CD4+ T cell clonotypes by expansion. After more than nine days of culture, CD4+ T cells were isolated with the EasySep CD4+ T cell isolation kit. Participants received two doses of either the BNT162b2 or the mRNA-1273 mRNA SARS-CoV-2 vaccine. None of the healthy vaccine recipients had a prior SARS-CoV-2 infection, which was confirmed by nucleocapsid antibody tests that came back negative both before and after vaccination. Some 2.2 million PBMC per well were cultured in IMDM with roughly 5% human AB serum, 10 IU/ml IL-2 and gentamicin, plus 10 ug/ml peptides. Half of the culture medium was replaced with fresh IL-2-containing medium on days 3 and 7. Each peptide stimulation condition was cultured in triplicate wells unless otherwise noted. PBMC were separated from whole blood using Ficoll-Paque Plus gradient centrifugation and were then either cryopreserved at -140C or used fresh. The overlapping peptide pools covered the spike proteins of SARS-CoV-2 and of the common cold coronaviruses HCoV-NL63, HCoV-OC43 and HCoV-229E. The QIAamp micro DNA kit was used to extract genomic DNA from the cultured CD4+ T cells.

Library preparation used the immunoSEQ multiplex PCR assay. DNA from the cultured, isolated CD4+ T cells was subjected to TCR beta CDR3 sequencing. The study's processing was this. The analysis removed non-productive TCR sequences, trimmed reads to the CDR3 region, and retained only CDR3s that were 7 or more amino acids long. The MANAFEST web app was used to pick out antigen-specific clonotypes by comparing their expansion in peptide wells with that in reference cultures. To count as positive, a clone had to show expansion at FDR<0.05 compared with the reference and with all other wells, an odds ratio above 5, and a frequency above 0.1% in two replicate wells. Cross-reactive clonotypes were defined as significantly expanded in SARS-CoV-2 spike wells and in at least one common cold coronavirus spike condition. Using the stringdist R package, CDR3 similarity was measured by Levenshtein distance, and unrooted trees were constructed with ape in R 3.6.1. TCRdb mirrors the immuneACCESS table, restricted to in-frame sequences. Some clones are absent from its copies; in checked studies, under half trace to an unresolved V gene, and the reason for the others is unknown. V and J calls and clone size come straight from that table; D and trimming were deduced from the DNA. Across this sample there are about 80,000 clones, with under 80% seen only once. More than 1% of the sample comes from the top ten.

The paper's findings and limits, for the study overall: In healthy vaccine recipients, vaccine-induced clones were almost all SARS-CoV-2 mono-reactive, with only 1 of 255 being cross-reactive with common cold coronaviruses. The study was limited by a small number of convalescent patients, and early post-infection timepoints were lacking. Both infection-induced and vaccine-induced clones contracted markedly at late post-vaccination timepoints, which is consistent with waning T cell responses.

Sequencing used CD4+ T cells from PBMCs cultured with HCoV-OC43 spike peptides, obtained after COVID-19 vaccination. What this sample's cell subset or site label stands for: HCoV-OC43 spike overlapping peptide pool stimulation. This TCR derives from a human donor who received a COVID-19 vaccine.

CDR3 protein: CASSVAINQETQYF. The DNA sequence follows: TGCGCCAGCAGCGTAGCTATCAACCAAGAGACCCAGTACTTC. This chain is built from TRBV5-1 and TRBJ2-5; no D segment can be confidently identified. The CDR3 starts with the cysteine, ends with the phenylalanine, and has 14 residues. Only the CDR3 part of the read is kept: 42 bases, read in frame from the first base. V loses 4 bases of germline sequence and J loses 0 bases, and the interval between the two ends is 10 bases. Based on the germline V gene, the CDR1 and CDR2 sequences are SGHRS and YFSETQ.